This section outlines one T cell receptor (beta chain) sequence together with its context. These data come from a study of T cell changes during pregnancy in multiple sclerosis. Per the germline V gene, CDR1 is MGHRA and CDR2 is YSYEKL. The CDR3 consists of 14 residues. Trimming removed 1 base at V and 0 bases at J, with 7 bases between. Sequencing used immunoSEQ multiplex PCR; TCRdb keeps in-frame clones, though not all of them. The sample contains just under 65,000 clones, 80% to 95% of which appear only once. This chain uses TRBV4-1 with TRBJ2-7; tentative D call: TRBD1 (6 bases). This receptor was obtained from a female donor with multiple sclerosis, enrolled in a pregnancy study. The sequencing used CD8+ T cells from peripheral blood mononuclear cells, collected in the second trimester of pregnancy. The CDR3 reads CASSQAQGSYEQYF. The CDR3 bases are TGCGCCAGCAGCCAAGCACAGGGCTCCTACGAGCAGTACTTC.